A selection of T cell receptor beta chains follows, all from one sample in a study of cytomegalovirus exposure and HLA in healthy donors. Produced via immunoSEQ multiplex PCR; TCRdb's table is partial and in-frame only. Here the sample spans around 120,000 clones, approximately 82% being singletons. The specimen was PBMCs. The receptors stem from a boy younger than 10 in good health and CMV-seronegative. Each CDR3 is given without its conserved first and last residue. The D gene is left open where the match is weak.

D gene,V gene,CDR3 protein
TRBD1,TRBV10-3,AISDVRDRGGWETQY
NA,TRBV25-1,ASSPSTADTQY
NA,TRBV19,ASSIIEAGELF
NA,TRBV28,ASRFDNRNTGELF
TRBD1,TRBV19,ASRGQGVYEQY
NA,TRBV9,ASSLRTDTQY
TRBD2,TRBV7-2,ASSLRLAGDHNEQF
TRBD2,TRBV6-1,ASTTAGGSYNEQF
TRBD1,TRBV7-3,ASSLGTGTNYGYT
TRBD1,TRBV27,ASSWTGDTDTQY
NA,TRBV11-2,ASSHLRGDHNEQF
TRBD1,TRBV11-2,ASSLWTGEVEQY
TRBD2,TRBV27,ASSLREGYNEQF
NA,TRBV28,ASSFRGSGETQY
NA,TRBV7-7,ASSIHISGYT
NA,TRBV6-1,ASSEGGRKTGELF
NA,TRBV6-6,ASSYSSGAAF
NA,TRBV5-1,ASSGDRGAF
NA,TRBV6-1,ASSEAHPPGNEQY
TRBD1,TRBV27,ASSLWTGLEAF
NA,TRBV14,ASGPGGDTEAF
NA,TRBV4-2,ASSQGDTEAF
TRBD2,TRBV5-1,ASSFSLAGQTGELF
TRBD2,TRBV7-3,ASSYSGTSYNEQF
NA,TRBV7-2,ASSFRVKRAATNYGYT
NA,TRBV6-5,ASSYSGHLNTEAF
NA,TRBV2,ASGKKGWNTEAF
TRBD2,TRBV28,ASSIAVLGGNEQF
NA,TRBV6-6,ASSYSHGEGSPLH
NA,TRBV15,ATSGGRTGELF
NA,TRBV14,ASSQDLRVPDTQY
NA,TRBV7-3,ASSLTVEGTHTEAF
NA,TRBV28,ASSSTGTVNTEAF
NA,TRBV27,ASSLIHPGSYNYGYT
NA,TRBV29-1,SVEVYLRQPQTASDTQH
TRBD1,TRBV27,ASRTTGDSREAF
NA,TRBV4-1,ASSPSGNTIY
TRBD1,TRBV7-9,ASSLPGTGKNIQY
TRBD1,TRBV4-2,ASSQDGGGPTGGNSYEQY
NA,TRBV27,ASSRDRFNGYT
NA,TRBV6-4,ASTPGSGANVLT
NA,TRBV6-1,ASSETSGGAGELF
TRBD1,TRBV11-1,ASSFEQGVSYNEQF
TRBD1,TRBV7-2,ASSPGQGRNTIY
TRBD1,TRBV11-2,ASGQGSSGNTIY
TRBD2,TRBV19,ASSIGEGNTDTQY
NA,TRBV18,ASSPGGDRETQY
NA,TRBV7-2,ASSWRGGYGYT
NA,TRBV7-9,ASSPGIGTEQF
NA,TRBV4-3,ASSHLQGTIYGYT
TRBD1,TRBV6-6,ASRLLRGGLTEAF
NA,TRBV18,ASSPSLTGELF
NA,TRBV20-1,SAPSSYEQY